Here is one TCR beta chain with its context. The data were taken from a study of T cell changes during pregnancy in multiple sclerosis. Measured with immunoSEQ multiplex PCR; TCRdb has only the in-frame clones, and not every one. This repertoire shows 60,000 to 90,000 clones, 89% found once; its top ten account for approximately 2%. V was clipped by 0 bases and J by 2 bases; unmatched bases: 8. Germline V gene lookup returns CDR1 SGDLS and CDR2 YYNGEE. The CDR3 spans 16 residues. The sequence came from a female donor with multiple sclerosis, enrolled in a pregnancy study. The genes are TRBV9 and TRBJ2-7; 7 nucleotides match TRBD2. The sample in question was peripheral blood, obtained before pregnancy. CDR3 sequence (DNA): TGTGCCAGCAGCGTAGGAGTGGGCGGGAGAACCTACGAGCAGTACTTC. Amino acid sequence: CASSVGVGGRTYEQYF.